This T cell receptor (beta chain) is drawn from a study of a mutant IDH1 vaccine in newly diagnosed glioma (dated by TCRdb to the early 2020s). With respect to the entire study: Patients were given eight vaccinations, in weeks 1, 3, 5, 7, 11, 15, 19 and 23, which matched visits V03 through V10. For exploratory analyses, longitudinal TCRB deep sequencing was carried out in 25 treated patients wherever samples were available. Of the 32 patients who were treated, about 60% were male and approximately 38% were female, and the mean age was about 40 years. Before enrollment, patients had received standard therapy of radiotherapy alone, temozolomide alone, or radiochemotherapy with temozolomide; most received the combination. Vaccination began 4-6 weeks after radiotherapy alone, or alongside temozolomide cycles in the chemotherapy-containing groups. Peripheral blood was collected at six visits: V03 (baseline), V05, V07, V10, V12 and V13. General study outcomes and caveats: Across multiple MHC alleles, vaccine-induced immune responses were seen in 90% to 95% of patients. The authors stated that sample limitations prevented analyses of patient blood samples from being reproduced. Selection of PBMC samples for TCRB deep sequencing was based on availability. Pseudoprogression appeared unrelated to alterations in the top peripheral T cell clonotypes detected by TCRB sequencing.

Receptor amplification or capture employed the immunoSEQ multiplex PCR assay. The hsTCRB Kit was used according to the manufacturer's protocol to amplify rearranged TCR beta chain sequences. TCRB libraries were sequenced on an Illumina MiSeq. As for the original processing: The proprietary platform of the kit vendor was used for demultiplexing, trimming and gene mapping. In TCRdb, the immuneACCESS table is reduced to in-frame sequences with V and J assigned. These tables do not hold every clone; where another copy was compared, an unresolved V gene accounts for under half, and the others remain unexplained. The V and J calls and clone size come from that table; D and trimming were worked out from the DNA. The sample yields tens of thousands of clones; 91% were counted once. About 0.6% of the sample rests with the top ten. To note about this clone: The specificity of this receptor is unknown. The input lacks base qualities; no much larger clone sits a single base away.

From cysteine to phenylalanine, the CDR3 is 14 amino acids long. Only CDR3 DNA is held: 42 bases, read in frame from base 1. Deletion took 9 bases off V and 1 base off J, with a span of 16 bases between the germline ends. CDR1 and CDR2 are drawn from the germline V gene: ENHRY, SYGVKD. Per the publication, the time point label means: week 5, during vaccination. Each vaccine dose was 300 ug of a 20-mer mutant IDH1 peptide in Montanide, given subcutaneously with topical imiquimod. The donors had newly diagnosed IDH1-mutant astrocytomas of WHO grade 3 or 4 that showed loss of nuclear ATRX. The samples were drawn from NOA16, a multicentre, single-arm, open-label phase I trial in Germany that tested a mutant IDH1 peptide vaccine in humans for the first time. Genomic DNA for TCRB sequencing was extracted from EDTA blood using the DNeasy Blood and Tissue Kit.

The TCR originated in a woman between 45 and 65 years old with glioma. The source was PBMCs, collected from a glioma patient whose treatment included an IDH1 peptide vaccine. The chain is encoded by TRBV10-3 joined to TRBJ2-7; TRBD2 is a weak D gene call, 6 bases matching. CDR3 reads: CAIGGRGLSYEQYF. The nucleotide sequence reads as follows: TGTGCCATTGGGGGGAGAGGGTTGTCCTACGAGCAGTACTTC.